The clone carrying this T cell receptor (beta chain) was observed once. Profiled with immunoSEQ multiplex PCR; TCRdb holds only in-frame clones, not every one. This sample carries some 80,000 clones, 90% to 95% of them seen once, and the ten largest clones take roughly 20%. This sample is part of a study of OX40 agonist ivuxolimab in advanced cancers. The V end lost 8 bases, the J end lost 3 bases, and 19 bases lay between the germline ends. Germline loops: CDR1 SEHNR, CDR2 FQNEAQ (reference sequence). The CDR3 length is 15 residues. The sequence came from an adult with an advanced solid tumor such as melanoma, head and neck, liver or kidney cancer. The chain combines TRBV7-9 with TRBJ1-1, with D perhaps TRBD1 (6 bases). This sample comprised CD4+ or CD8+ T cells sorted from blood, obtained in a trial of the OX40 agonist ivuxolimab. CDR3 coding DNA: TGTGCCAGCGGCGAACAGGGCTGGGGGCACACTGAAGCTTTCTTT. Translating gives CASGEQGWGHTEAFF.